The 20 T cell receptor beta chains below were found in one sample sequenced in a study of CD8 T cells in ankylosing spondylitis. Antigens for these TCRs are unknown. TCRdb reanalysed the 5' RACE reads using MiXCR and keeps one entry per CDR3 protein. The sample lists approximately 500,000 distinct CDR3 sequences; about 13% were seen once. Findings and caveats of the study: Ankylosing spondylitis blood appeared to be characterized by a TCR beta motif of 7 to 9 highly homologous variants.

The sequencing sample was made of blood, either unsorted or a sorted T cell fraction (not recorded which). The source is a male donor with ankylosing spondylitis.

The sample holds many counts of this clonotype. The DNA for the CDR3 is TGTGCCAGCAGGGACGACAGAGCGAGCACTGAAGCTTTCTTT. It is translated as CASRDDRASTEAFF. V gene TRBV12-3 or TRBV12-4 combines with J gene TRBJ1-1; weak D call: TRBD1 (5 bases). CDR3 size: 14 residues. Trimming removed 6 bases from V and 4 bases from J, with 15 bases in between.

The chain uses TRBV3-1 and TRBJ2-3; D is possibly TRBD1 or TRBD2 (5 bases each). V lost 3 bases and J lost 2, with 12 bases in between. Germline-derived CDR1 and CDR2 are LGHDT and YNNKEL (reference sequence). The CDR3 has 15 amino acids. The CDR3 DNA reads as TGTGCCAGCAGCCAGGGACCTGGGCCCACAGATACGCAGTATTTT. This sequence encodes CASSQGPGPTDTQYF.

DNA of the CDR3: TGTGCCAGCAGCACTCCGGGACTAGCGGGTGAGCAGTTCTTC. It codes for CASSTPGLAGEQFF. The gene calls are TRBV3-1 and TRBJ2-1, with 12 bases matching TRBD2. The germline V gene encodes CDR1 LGHDT and CDR2 YNNKEL (reference sequence). This CDR3 region has 14 residues. Losses at the gene ends were 5 bases for V and 9 bases for J; bases not matched to a gene: 5.

V usage is TRBV7-6 and J usage is TRBJ1-3; 8 bases agree with TRBD1. The CDR3 runs to 16 residues. Germline-derived CDR1 and CDR2 are SGHVS and FNYEAQ. Unmatched junction bases numbered 7, after V lost 6 bases and J lost 0 bases. The CDR3 bases are TGTGCCAGCAGTCCCACAGGGGGTAGCTCTGGAAACACCATATATTTT. It translates to CASSPTGGSSGNTIYF.

This clonotype was counted many times. The V gene is TRBV5-1, the J gene TRBJ2-3; TRBD2 agrees at 7 bases. This CDR3 comprises 15 residues. Germline values: CDR1 SGHRS, CDR2 YFSETQ. Trimming took 1 base from V and 2 from J; bases not matched to a gene: 4. CDR3 sequence reads: CASSLTSGNTDTQYF. The CDR3 nucleotides read TGCGCCAGCAGCTTGACAAGCGGGAACACAGATACGCAGTATTTT.

This clonotype was counted at least ten times. The chain links TRBV7-9 to TRBJ1-1; D not resolved. Looked up from germline, CDR1 is SEHNR and CDR2 is FQNEAQ (reference sequence). V shed 4 bases and J shed 0 bases, with 12 bases lying between them. The length of the CDR3 is 15 residues. The CDR3 loop reads CASSSGRTMNTEAFF. The CDR3 nucleotides read TGTGCCAGCAGCTCAGGACGAACCATGAACACTGAAGCTTTCTTT. Full variable domain (outside the CDR3, taken from reference TRBV7-9 and TRBJ1-1): DTGVSQNPRHKITKRGQNVTFRCDPISEHNRLYWYRQTLGQGPEFLTYFQNEAQLEKSRLLSDRFSAERPKGSFSTLEIQRTEQGDSAMYLCASSSGRTMNTEAFFGQGTRLTVV.

This clonotype was seen many times. The chain carries TRBV5-1 and TRBJ2-7, with 7 bases matching TRBD2. V lost 1 base to trimming and J lost 0 bases; unmatched junction nucleotides: 10. The CDR3 consists of 17 residues. Germline CDR1 and CDR2: SGHRS and YFSETQ. CDR3 amino acids: CASSLWLTGGSSYEQYF. The CDR3 nucleotides are TGCGCCAGCAGCTTGTGGTTAACAGGCGGGAGCTCCTACGAGCAGTACTTC.

V gene TRBV5-1 combines with J gene TRBJ2-5, with D perhaps matching TRBD1 (6 bases). Germline V gene data show CDR1 as SGHRS and CDR2 as YFSETQ. The CDR3 covers 13 residues. Trimming stripped 6 bases from V and 1 base from J, with 10 bases between. CDR3 protein: CASTRDIQETQYF. CDR3 sequence (DNA): TGCGCCAGCACCCGGGACATCCAAGAGACCCAGTACTTC.

This clonotype has a count of ten or more. The genes are TRBV7-2 and TRBJ2-3; possibly TRBD2 for D (5 bases). The CDR3 has 14 residues. Germline V gives CDR1 SGHTA, CDR2 FQGNSA. Between the trimmed V and J ends, which lost 5 bases and 2 bases, there was a span of 11 bases. CDR3 coding DNA: TGTGCCAGCAGCCGCACTAGTAACACAGATACGCAGTATTTT. Encoded protein: CASSRTSNTDTQYF. Full variable domain (remainder filled in from reference TRBV7-2 and TRBJ2-3): GAGVSQSPSNKVTEKGKDVELRCDPISGHTALYWYRQSLGQGLEFLIYFQGNSAPDKSGLPSDRFSAERTGGSVSTLTIQRTQQEDSAVYLCASSRTSNTDTQYFGPGTRLTVL.

This clonotype has only a few counts. This sequence joins TRBV24-1 and TRBJ1-2; 7 nucleotides match TRBD1. CDR3 length: 16 residues. Germline CDR1 is KGHDR and CDR2 is SFDVKD. V gave up 3 bases and J gave up 4 bases; unmatched junction bases: 10. The CDR3 sequence: CATSDPTRQGFYGYTF. In DNA, the CDR3 is TGTGCCACCAGTGATCCCACGCGACAGGGATTCTATGGCTACACCTTC.

The chain couples TRBV20-1 to TRBJ2-1; 11 bases are a match to TRBD2. Germline V gene data show CDR1 as DFQATT and CDR2 as SNEGSKA (reference sequence). The CDR3 spans 13 residues. V trimming: 8 bases; J trimming: 4 bases; junction bases outside the gene matches: 4. The DNA for the CDR3 is TGCAGTCCCCGGACTAGCGGGTACAATGAGCAGTTCTTC. Translating it yields CSPRTSGYNEQFF.

The chain couples TRBV5-1 to TRBJ2-7, with 11 bases fitting TRBD2. Germline CDR1 is SGHRS and CDR2 is YFSETQ. V shed 4 bases, J shed 1 base, and the junction held 4 bases outside the gene matches. This CDR3 comprises 15 residues. The CDR3 sequence: CASSAGLADSYEQYV. The CDR3 region has the DNA TGCGCCAGCAGCGCGGGACTAGCGGATTCCTACGAGCAGTACGTC.

The V call is TRBV20-1, the J call TRBJ2-5; D remains ambiguous. V was trimmed by 0 bases and J by 0 bases, leaving 8 bases between them. CDR1 and CDR2 (germline): DFQATT, SNEGSKA (reference sequence). The CDR3 runs 14 residues. CDR3 DNA sequence: TGCAGTGCTAGAGACAGGCCCTACCAAGAGACCCAGTACTTC. Its translation is CSARDRPYQETQYF.

The chain is built from TRBV20-1 and TRBJ2-7, with D maybe TRBD2 (6 bases). The ends were cut back, 3 bases at V and 0 bases at J, with 18 bases in the middle. The length of the CDR3 is 16 residues. Germline V CDR1 and CDR2: DFQATT, SNEGSKA (reference sequence). In nucleotides, the CDR3 is TGCAGTGCTAGGGGGGGTAACAGACAGTACTCCTACGAGCAGTACTTC. It is translated as CSARGGNRQYSYEQYF.

The chain joins TRBV6-5 to TRBJ2-5, with a tentative D call TRBD1 (6 bases). The V gene lost 3 bases and the J gene lost 2 bases, with 16 bases spanning the gap. Germline assignment: CDR1 MNHEY and CDR2 SVGAGI. This CDR3 is 16 amino acids long. The CDR3 loop reads CASSYSRGTTQETQYF. The CDR3 DNA follows: TGTGCCAGCAGTTATTCGAGGGGGACGACGCAAGAGACCCAGTACTTC.

This clonotype was recorded a few times. The rearrangement links TRBV10-1 to TRBJ2-2; 7 bases align to TRBD1. Germline-derived CDR1 and CDR2 are WNHNN and SYGVQD (reference sequence). CDR3 size: 14 residues. Trimming cost V 4 bases and J 6 bases; bases outside gene matches: 5. CDR3 sequence: CASSATGYSGELFF. CDR3 nucleotides: TGCGCCAGCAGTGCGACAGGGTATTCCGGGGAGCTGTTTTTT.

This clonotype was picked up a small number of times. This sequence joins TRBV7-9 and TRBJ1-3; a weak D match, TRBD1 (5 bases). V was trimmed by 7 bases and J by 0 bases, leaving 10 bases between them. The CDR3 loop spans 14 amino acids. Germline CDR1 reads SEHNR; CDR2 reads FQNEAQ (reference sequence). In DNA, the CDR3 is TGTGCCAGCAAGGGGCTCAACTCTGGAAACACCATATATTTT. This sequence encodes CASKGLNSGNTIYF. Using reference TRBV7-9 and TRBJ1-3 for the parts outside the CDR3, the full variable domain is DTGVSQNPRHKITKRGQNVTFRCDPISEHNRLYWYRQTLGQGPEFLTYFQNEAQLEKSRLLSDRFSAERPKGSFSTLEIQRTEQGDSAMYLCASKGLNSGNTIYFGEGSWLTVV.

In its sample, this clonotype was seen a few times. The CDR3 DNA reads TGTGCCAGCAGTCGGACAGTGCATTTTTACAATGAGCAGTTCTTC. This gives the protein CASSRTVHFYNEQFF. V gene TRBV28 combines with J gene TRBJ2-1; possibly TRBD1 for D (6 bases). V gave up 5 bases and J gave up 4 bases, with 15 bases separating them. CDR3 length: 15 amino acids. Germline assignment: CDR1 MDHEN and CDR2 SYDVKM.

This clonotype was detected a few times. The rearrangement uses TRBV3-1 and TRBJ2-5; D is possibly TRBD1 or TRBD2 (5 bases each). The CDR3 totals 14 residues. The germline gives CDR1 LGHDT, CDR2 YNNKEL (reference sequence). Trimming took 1 base from V and 3 from J, leaving 9 bases between them. The CDR3 sequence is CASSQGLGEETQYF. In nucleotides, the CDR3 is TGTGCCAGCAGCCAAGGTCTGGGGGAAGAGACCCAGTACTTC.

This clonotype turned up a few times. This chain connects TRBV24-1 to TRBJ2-1; 7 nucleotides line up with TRBD1. J was trimmed by 4 bases and V by 0 bases; bases with no gene match: 11. CDR1 is KGHDR and CDR2 is SFDVKD in the germline V gene. The CDR3 is made up of 18 amino acids. The CDR3 coding sequence is TGTGCCACCAGTGATTTGCGGGCTACGGCAGGGGGTTACAATGAGCAGTTCTTC. Residues: CATSDLRATAGGYNEQFF.